One and the same sample provided the 16 T cell receptor beta chains below, sequenced in a study of CD8+ T cells in alopecia areata. Sequencing used cDNA as its template, made by extracting RNA and reverse transcribing it. Generated by immunoSEQ multiplex PCR, the TCRdb table keeps only in-frame clones and is missing some. The sample has approximately 160,000 clones, 50% to 65% seen once. Treatment of the sample: oral pan-JAK inhibitor, 5-10 mg twice daily. Sample: CD4+ T cells sorted from blood, taken at week 24, from a patient treated with tofacitinib. These receptors originate from a human donor with alopecia areata.

The V and J genes are TRBV30 and TRBJ1-4; a weak D match, TRBD1 (6 bases). In germline, CDR1 is GTSNPN, CDR2 SVGIG (reference sequence). This CDR3 contains 14 residues. Trimming pared 6 bases from V and 1 base from J, leaving 12 bases between. The CDR3 bases are TGTGCCTGTCGACGCAGGGGAACTAATGAAAAACTGTTTTTT. It specifies CACRRRGTNEKLFF.

This clone has just a few counts. V gene TRBV5-1 combines with J gene TRBJ1-4; TRBD1 matches at 8 bases. Losses at the gene ends were 2 bases for V and 7 bases for J; bases not matched to a gene: 4. The germline V gene encodes CDR1 SGHRS and CDR2 YFSETQ. This CDR3 region has 14 residues. The CDR3 sequence is CASSFGQGGEKLFF. The CDR3 DNA sequence: TGCGCCAGCAGCTTTGGACAGGGAGGTGAAAAACTGTTTTTT.

This chain uses TRBV7-2 with TRBJ2-5; 9 bases match TRBD2. Germline V gene data show CDR1 as SGHTA and CDR2 as FQGNSA. This CDR3 region has 16 residues. The V segment lost 5 bases and the J segment 2 bases; nucleotides outside the gene matches: 9. CDR3 in DNA: TGTGCCAGCAGCCCGGGGCGGGGGGGCGGACAAGAGACCCAGTACTTC. Its protein is CASSPGRGGGQETQYF.

This chain connects TRBV2 to TRBJ2-2; TRBD1 matches at 8 bases. The germline gives CDR1 SNHLY, CDR2 FYNNEI. After removal of 4 bases from V and 7 bases from J, the junction contained 8 bases not matched to a gene. The CDR3 sequence is 15 residues long. CDR3 loop: CASSVGQGSFGELFF. The CDR3 DNA sequence: TGTGCCAGCAGTGTAGGACAGGGAAGTTTCGGGGAGCTGTTTTTT.

The rearrangement links TRBV7-2 to TRBJ2-2; no clear D gene. Germline V gene sequence: CDR1 SGHTA, CDR2 FQGNSA. The CDR3 extends over 13 amino acids. Trimming shortened V by 1 base and J by 7 bases, and 7 bases separated the two germline ends. The CDR3 DNA sequence: TGTGCCAGCAGCTTAGGTGGTCGCGGGGAGCTGTTTTTT. It yields the protein CASSLGGRGELFF.

This clone was seen more than once but under ten times. The chain is built from TRBV5-1 and TRBJ2-5; 9 bases map to TRBD1. The germline gives CDR1 SGHRS, CDR2 YFSETQ. The CDR3 contains 16 residues. The junction had 12 bases not matched to a gene; V was cut back by 4 bases and J by 5 bases. The CDR3 sequence: CASSLGTGFQQETQYF. As DNA, the CDR3 is TGCGCCAGCAGCCTGGGGACAGGGTTTCAACAGGAGACCCAGTACTTC.

This chain connects TRBV11-2 to TRBJ2-3; D is unclear. The CDR3 runs to 15 residues. In germline, CDR1 is SGHAT, CDR2 FQNNGV. The ends were cut back, 3 bases at V and 2 bases at J, with 12 bases in the middle. For the CDR3, the DNA is TGTGCCAGCAGCTTGGGTAGGGTAGACACAGATACGCAGTATTTT. It yields the protein CASSLGRVDTDTQYF. Full variable domain (rest looked up from reference TRBV11-2 and TRBJ2-3): EAGVAQSPRYKIIEKRQSVAFWCNPISGHATLYWYQQILGQGPKLLIQFQNNGVVDDSQLPKDRFSAERLKGVDSTLKIQPAKLEDSAVYLCASSLGRVDTDTQYFGPGTRLTVL.

J is TRBJ1-2 and V is TRBV5-6; no definite D call. V lost 0 bases and J 8 bases, leaving 17 bases between the germline ends. This CDR3 is built from 15 residues. Germline V gene sequence: CDR1 SGHDT, CDR2 YYEEEE. CDR3 DNA: TGTGCCAGCAGCTTGGGGCACCGGACCCAAGTCGGCTACACCTTC. Amino acids: CASSLGHRTQVGYTF.

This clone has a handful of counts. The identical CDR3 is also encoded by other nucleotide sequences in the sample. DNA for the CDR3: TGTGCCAGCAGCCAAGATGGGACCCTCCAAGAGACCCAGTACTTC. Translated, it gives CASSQDGTLQETQYF. V and J are TRBV4-2 and TRBJ2-5; tentatively, D is TRBD1 or TRBD2 (5 bases each). Germline assignment: CDR1 LGHNA and CDR2 YNFKEQ. Trimming left V 0 bases short and J 1 base short, with 9 bases between. The CDR3 loop spans 15 amino acids.

The chain uses TRBV5-1 and TRBJ2-3, with D perhaps matching TRBD2 (5 bases). The germline gives CDR1 SGHRS, CDR2 YFSETQ. The CDR3 length is 15 residues. With 3 bases removed from V and 1 base from J, the gap between germline ends came to 12 bases. CDR3 in amino acids: CASSSDGIGTDTQYF. Here the CDR3 DNA reads TGCGCCAGCAGCTCCGACGGGATCGGCACAGATACGCAGTATTTT.

Points on this clone: Additional DNA sequences in this sample encode the identical CDR3. This CDR3 reads CASSLGQGYNEQFF. The CDR3, as DNA: TGCGCCAGCAGCTTGGGACAGGGCTACAATGAGCAGTTCTTC. The chain uses TRBV5-1 and TRBJ2-1; 7 nucleotides line up with TRBD1. CDR1 is SGHRS and CDR2 is YFSETQ in the germline V gene. Trimming cost V 0 bases and J 3 bases; bases outside gene matches: 0. This CDR3 comprises 14 residues.

The chain employs TRBV2 and TRBJ2-1; no clear D. The CDR3 sequence is 13 residues long. CDR1 is SNHLY, CDR2 FYNNEI, per germline. V shed 6 bases and J shed 5 bases, with 11 bases lying between them. CDR3 protein: CASRRDADNEQFF. The CDR3 bases are TGTGCCAGCAGGAGAGACGCCGACAATGAGCAGTTCTTC.

As to this clone: Other nucleotide sequences in the sample specify the same CDR3. The chain links TRBV2 to TRBJ1-5; TRBD1 aligns across 9 bases. This CDR3 is 14 amino acids long. Germline V gene lookup returns CDR1 SNHLY and CDR2 FYNNEI. The ends lost 4 bases at V and 6 bases at J; junction bases unmatched: 4. CDR3 residues: CASSGQGVGQPQHF. CDR3 DNA sequence: TGTGCCAGCAGTGGACAGGGGGTAGGTCAGCCCCAGCATTTT.

The chain is built from TRBV18 and TRBJ1-1; D gene unclear. The CDR3 consists of 13 residues. CDR1 and CDR2 (germline): KGHSH, LQKENI. Trimming removed 8 bases from V and 3 bases from J, with 13 bases in between. The CDR3 DNA reads TGTGCCAGCGCCTTGGGAGGTGACACTGAAGCTTTCTTT. It codes for CASALGGDTEAFF.

This clone was found a few times. This chain connects TRBV23-1 to TRBJ1-6; 9 nucleotides agree with TRBD1. TRBV23-1 is an ORF; its function is uncertain. The ends lost 6 bases at V and 7 bases at J; junction bases unmatched: 4. The CDR3 is made up of 14 amino acids. The CDR3 nucleotides read TGCGCCAGCAGCGCGGGGACAGGGAATTCACCCCTCCACTTT. Translated, it gives CASSAGTGNSPLHF.

V and J are TRBV28 and TRBJ2-7, with a tentative D call TRBD1 (5 bases). Trimming stripped 6 bases from V and 4 bases from J, with 7 bases between. The germline CDR1 and CDR2 sequences are MDHEN and SYDVKM. There are 11 residues in the CDR3. As DNA, the CDR3 is TGTGCCAGCAGGGACAAATACGAGCAGTACTTC. Encoded protein: CASRDKYEQYF.